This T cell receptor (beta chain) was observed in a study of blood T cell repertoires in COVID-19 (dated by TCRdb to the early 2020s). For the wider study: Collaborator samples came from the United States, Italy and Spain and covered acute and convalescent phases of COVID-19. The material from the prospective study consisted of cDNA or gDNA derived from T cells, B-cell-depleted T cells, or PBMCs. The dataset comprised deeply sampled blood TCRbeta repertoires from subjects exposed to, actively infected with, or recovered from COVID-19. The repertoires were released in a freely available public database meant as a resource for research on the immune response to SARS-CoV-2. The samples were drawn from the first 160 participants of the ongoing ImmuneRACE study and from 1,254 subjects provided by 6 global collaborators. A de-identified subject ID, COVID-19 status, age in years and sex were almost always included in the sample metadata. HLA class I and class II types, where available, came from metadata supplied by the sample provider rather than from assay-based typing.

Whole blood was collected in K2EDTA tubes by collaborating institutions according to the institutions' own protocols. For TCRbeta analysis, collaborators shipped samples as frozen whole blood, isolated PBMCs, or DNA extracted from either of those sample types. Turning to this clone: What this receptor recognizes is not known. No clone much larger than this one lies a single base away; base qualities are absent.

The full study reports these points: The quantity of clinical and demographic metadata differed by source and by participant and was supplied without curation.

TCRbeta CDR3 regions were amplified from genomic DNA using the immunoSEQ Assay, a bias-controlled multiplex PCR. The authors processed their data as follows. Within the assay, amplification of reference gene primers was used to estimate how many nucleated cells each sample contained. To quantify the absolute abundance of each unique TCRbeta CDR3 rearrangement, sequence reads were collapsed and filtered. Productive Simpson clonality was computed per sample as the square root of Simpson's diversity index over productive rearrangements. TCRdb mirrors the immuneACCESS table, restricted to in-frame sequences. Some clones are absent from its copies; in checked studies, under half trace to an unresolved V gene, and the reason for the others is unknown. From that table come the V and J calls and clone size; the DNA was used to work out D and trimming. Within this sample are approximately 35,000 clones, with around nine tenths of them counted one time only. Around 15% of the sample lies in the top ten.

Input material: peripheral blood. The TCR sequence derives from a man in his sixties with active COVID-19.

The CDR3 protein sequence reads: CASSQETSGSETQYF. The DNA is as follows: TGTGCCAGCAGCCAAGAAACTAGCGGGAGTGAGACCCAGTACTTC. The rearranged segments are TRBV4-2 and TRBJ2-5; 11 middle bases align to TRBD2. From its cysteine to its phenylalanine, the CDR3 spans 15 amino acids. Kept here is only the CDR3 DNA, which spans 45 bases and is read in frame from base 1. From V the trimming removes 0 bases and from J it removes 5 bases, while the gene matches leave 2 bases of the junction unaccounted for. Via the germline V gene, CDR1 is LGHNA and CDR2 YNFKEQ.